This TCR beta chain comes out of a study of OX40 agonist ivuxolimab in advanced cancers. Study as a whole: The treatment was a fully human IgG2 OX40 agonist, ivuxolimab.

It was autoimmune disease history or systemic immunosuppression that excluded patients. This clone was counted between two and nine times. This CDR3 has 15 residues. V was shortened by 5 bases and J by 0 bases, with 13 bases between the two germline ends. Germline loops: CDR1 LNHDA, CDR2 SQIVND (reference sequence). Sequenced by immunoSEQ multiplex PCR; TCRdb stores in-frame clones only, minus some. Among roughly 90,000 clones listed, around 90% were seen once. The material sequenced was CD4+ or CD8+ T cells sorted from blood, taken in a trial of the OX40 agonist ivuxolimab. The chain employs TRBV19 and TRBJ1-1; D uncertain. This sequence was found in an adult with an advanced solid tumor such as melanoma, head and neck, liver or kidney cancer. DNA for the CDR3: TGTGCCAGTAGTGCTAAGCCGCGGATGAACACTGAAGCTTTCTTT. It yields the protein CASSAKPRMNTEAFF. The complete variable domain, with remaining parts taken from reference TRBV19 and TRBJ1-1, reads DGGITQSPKYLFRKEGQNVTLSCEQNLNHDAMYWYRQDPGQGLRLIYYSQIVNDFQKGDIAEGYSVSREKKESFPLTVTSAQKNPTAFYLCASSAKPRMNTEAFFGQGTRLTVV.